This TCR beta chain comes out of a study of cytomegalovirus exposure and HLA in healthy donors. Both 60 Vbeta primers and 13 Jbeta primers went into the PCR. TCRdb keeps only in-frame clones here, not all; method: immunoSEQ multiplex PCR. This table holds around 150,000 clones, around 80% found once. This CDR3 is built from 12 residues. From germline, CDR1 is SNHLY and CDR2 FYNNEI. V lost 8 bases, J lost 0 bases, and 7 bases lay in between. The V call is TRBV2, the J call TRBJ2-5; D gene unclear. Sequenced: PBMCs. This clonotype originated in a man between 25 and 39 years old in good health and CMV-seropositive. Here the CDR3 reads CASGTDQETQYF. The CDR3 DNA sequence: TGTGCCAGCGGTACGGACCAAGAGACCCAGTACTTC.